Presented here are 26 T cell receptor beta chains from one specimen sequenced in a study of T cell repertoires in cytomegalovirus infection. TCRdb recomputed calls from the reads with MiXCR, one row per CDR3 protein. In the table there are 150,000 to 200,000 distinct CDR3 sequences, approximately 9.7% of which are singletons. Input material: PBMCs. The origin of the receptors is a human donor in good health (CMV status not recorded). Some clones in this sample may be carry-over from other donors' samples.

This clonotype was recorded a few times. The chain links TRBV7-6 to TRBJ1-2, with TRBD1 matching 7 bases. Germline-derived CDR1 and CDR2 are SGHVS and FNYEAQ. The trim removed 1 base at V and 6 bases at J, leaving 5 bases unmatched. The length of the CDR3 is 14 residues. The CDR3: CASSLGHRGDGYTF. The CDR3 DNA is TGTGCCAGCAGCTTAGGCCACAGGGGCGATGGCTACACCTTC.

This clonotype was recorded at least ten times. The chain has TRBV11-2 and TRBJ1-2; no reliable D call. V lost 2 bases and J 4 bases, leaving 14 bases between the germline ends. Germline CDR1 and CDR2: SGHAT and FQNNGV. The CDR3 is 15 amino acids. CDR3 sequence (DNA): TGTGCCAGCAGCTTACCCACCCTCCCGGTCTATGGCTACACCTTC. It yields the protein CASSLPTLPVYGYTF.

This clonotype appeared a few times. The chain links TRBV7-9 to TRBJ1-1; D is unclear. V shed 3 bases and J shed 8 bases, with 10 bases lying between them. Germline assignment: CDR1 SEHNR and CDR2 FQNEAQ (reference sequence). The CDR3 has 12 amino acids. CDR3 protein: CASSFPRFEAFF. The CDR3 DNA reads TGTGCCAGCAGCTTCCCCAGATTCGAAGCTTTCTTT.

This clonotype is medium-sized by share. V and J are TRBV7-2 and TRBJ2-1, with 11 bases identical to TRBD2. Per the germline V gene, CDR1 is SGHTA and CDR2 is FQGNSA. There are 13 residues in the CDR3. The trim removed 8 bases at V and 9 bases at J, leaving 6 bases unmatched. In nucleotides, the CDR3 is TGTGCCAGCGAACGTAGCGGGAGGGGTGAGCAGTTCTTC. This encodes CASERSGRGEQFF.

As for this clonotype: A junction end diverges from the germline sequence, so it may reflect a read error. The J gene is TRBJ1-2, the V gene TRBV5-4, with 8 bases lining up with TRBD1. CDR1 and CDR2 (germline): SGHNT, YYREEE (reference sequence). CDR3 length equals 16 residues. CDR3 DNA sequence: TGTGACAGCAGCCTGGGGACTACAGGGGGACGGTATGGCTACACCTTC. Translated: CDSSLGTTGGRYGYTF. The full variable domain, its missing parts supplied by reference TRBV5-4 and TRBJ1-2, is ETGVTQSPTHLIKTRGQQVTLRCSSQSGHNTVSWYQQALGQGPQFIFQYYREEENGRGNFPPRFSGLQFPNYSSELNVNALELDDSALYLCDSSLGTTGGRYGYTFGSGTRLTVV.

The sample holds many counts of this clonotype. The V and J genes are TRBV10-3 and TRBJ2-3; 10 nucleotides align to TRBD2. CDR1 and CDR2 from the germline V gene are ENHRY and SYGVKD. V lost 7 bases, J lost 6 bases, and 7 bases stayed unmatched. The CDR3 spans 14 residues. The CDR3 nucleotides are TGTGCCATCAAAGCGGGGGGGAGGTACGATACGCAGTATTTT. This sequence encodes CAIKAGGRYDTQYF.

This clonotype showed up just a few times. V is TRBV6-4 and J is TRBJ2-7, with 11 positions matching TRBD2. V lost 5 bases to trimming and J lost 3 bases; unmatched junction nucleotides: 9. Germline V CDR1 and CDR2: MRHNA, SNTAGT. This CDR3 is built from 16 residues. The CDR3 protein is CASSRLAGGNRYEQYF. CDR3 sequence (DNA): TGTGCCAGCAGTCGGCTAGCGGGGGGCAACCGCTACGAGCAGTACTTC.

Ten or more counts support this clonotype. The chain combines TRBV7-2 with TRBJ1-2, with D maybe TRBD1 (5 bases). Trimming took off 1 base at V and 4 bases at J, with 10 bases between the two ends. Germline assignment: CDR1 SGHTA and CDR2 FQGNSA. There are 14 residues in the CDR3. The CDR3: CASSLGGPIYGYTF. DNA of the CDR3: TGTGCCAGCAGCTTAGGGGGACCGATCTATGGCTACACCTTC.

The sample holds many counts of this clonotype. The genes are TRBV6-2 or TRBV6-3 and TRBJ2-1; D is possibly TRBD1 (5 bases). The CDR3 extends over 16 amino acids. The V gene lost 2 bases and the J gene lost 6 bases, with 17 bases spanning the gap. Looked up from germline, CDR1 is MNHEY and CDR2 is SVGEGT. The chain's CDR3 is CASSYLPQTVSNEQFF. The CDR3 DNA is TGTGCCAGCAGTTACCTCCCCCAGACAGTTTCCAATGAGCAGTTCTTC.

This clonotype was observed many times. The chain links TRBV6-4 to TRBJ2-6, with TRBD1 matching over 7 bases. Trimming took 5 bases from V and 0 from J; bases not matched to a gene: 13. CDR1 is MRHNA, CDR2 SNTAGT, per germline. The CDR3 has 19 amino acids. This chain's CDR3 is CASSPTGEALISGANVLTF. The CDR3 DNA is TGTGCCAGCAGTCCCACAGGGGAAGCTCTCATCTCTGGGGCCAACGTCCTGACTTTC.

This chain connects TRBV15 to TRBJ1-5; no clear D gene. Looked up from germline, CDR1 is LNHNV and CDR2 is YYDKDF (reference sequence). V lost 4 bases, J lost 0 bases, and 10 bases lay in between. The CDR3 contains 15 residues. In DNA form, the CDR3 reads TGTGCCACCAGCACAAGTATTAGTAGCAATCAGCCCCAGCATTTT. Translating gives CATSTSISSNQPQHF.

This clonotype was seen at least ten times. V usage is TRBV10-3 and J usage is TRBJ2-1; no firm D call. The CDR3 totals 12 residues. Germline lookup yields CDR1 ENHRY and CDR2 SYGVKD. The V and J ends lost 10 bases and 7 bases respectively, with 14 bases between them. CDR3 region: CATLGPANEQFF. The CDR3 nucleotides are TGTGCCACTCTTGGACCGGCGAATGAGCAGTTCTTC.

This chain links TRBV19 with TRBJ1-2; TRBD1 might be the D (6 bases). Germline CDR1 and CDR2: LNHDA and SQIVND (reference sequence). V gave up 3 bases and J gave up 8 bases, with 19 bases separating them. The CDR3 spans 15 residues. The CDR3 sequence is CASSILSRGGEGYTF. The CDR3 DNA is TGTGCCAGTAGTATTTTGAGCAGGGGAGGTGAAGGCTACACCTTC.

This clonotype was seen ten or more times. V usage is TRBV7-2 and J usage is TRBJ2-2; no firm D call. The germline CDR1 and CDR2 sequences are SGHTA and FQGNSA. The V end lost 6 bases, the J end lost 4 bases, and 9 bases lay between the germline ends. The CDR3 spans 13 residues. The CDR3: CASSFSPTGELFF. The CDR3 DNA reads TGTGCCAGCAGTTTTAGTCCCACCGGGGAGCTGTTTTTT.

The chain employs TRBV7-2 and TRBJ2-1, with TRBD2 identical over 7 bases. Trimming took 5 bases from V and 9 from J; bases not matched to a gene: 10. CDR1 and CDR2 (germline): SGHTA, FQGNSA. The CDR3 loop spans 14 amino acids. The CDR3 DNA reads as TGTGCCAGCAGCGTTCGGGACTACGCTGCTGAGCAGTTCTTC. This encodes CASSVRDYAAEQFF. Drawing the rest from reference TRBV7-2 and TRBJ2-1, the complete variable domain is GAGVSQSPSNKVTEKGKDVELRCDPISGHTALYWYRQSLGQGLEFLIYFQGNSAPDKSGLPSDRFSAERTGGSVSTLTIQRTQQEDSAVYLCASSVRDYAAEQFFGPGTRLTVL.

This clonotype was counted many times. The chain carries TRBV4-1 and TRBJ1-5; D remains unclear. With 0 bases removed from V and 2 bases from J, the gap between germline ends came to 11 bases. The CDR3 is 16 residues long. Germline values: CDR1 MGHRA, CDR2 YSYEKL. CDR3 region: CASSQEKDRGNQPQHF. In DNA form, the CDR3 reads TGCGCCAGCAGCCAAGAAAAGGATAGAGGCAATCAGCCCCAGCATTTT.

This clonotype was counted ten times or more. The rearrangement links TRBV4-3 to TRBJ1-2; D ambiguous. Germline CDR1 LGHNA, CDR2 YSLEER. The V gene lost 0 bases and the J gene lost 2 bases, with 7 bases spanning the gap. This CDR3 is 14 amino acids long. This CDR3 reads CASSQDNRNYGYTF. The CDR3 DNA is TGCGCCAGCAGCCAAGACAACCGCAACTATGGCTACACCTTC.

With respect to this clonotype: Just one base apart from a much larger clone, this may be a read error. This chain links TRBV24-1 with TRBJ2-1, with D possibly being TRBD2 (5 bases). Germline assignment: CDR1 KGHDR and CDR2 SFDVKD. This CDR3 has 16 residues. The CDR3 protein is CGTSHRPGVSYNEQFF. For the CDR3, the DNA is TGTGGCACCAGCCATCGCCCCGGGGTCTCCTACAATGAGCAGTTCTTC.

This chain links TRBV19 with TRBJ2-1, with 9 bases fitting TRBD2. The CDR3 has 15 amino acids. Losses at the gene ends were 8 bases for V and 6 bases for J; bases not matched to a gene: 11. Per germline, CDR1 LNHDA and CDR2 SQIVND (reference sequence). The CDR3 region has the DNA TGTGCCAGTGCCGATTTAGCGGGGGTGAGCAATGAGCAGTTCTTC. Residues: CASADLAGVSNEQFF.

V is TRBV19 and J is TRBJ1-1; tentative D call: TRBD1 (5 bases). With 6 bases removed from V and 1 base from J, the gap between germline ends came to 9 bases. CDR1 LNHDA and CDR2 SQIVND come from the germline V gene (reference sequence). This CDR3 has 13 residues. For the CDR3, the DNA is TGTGCCAGTAGGGCAGGGAGGAACACTGAAGCTTTCTTT. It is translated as CASRAGRNTEAFF.

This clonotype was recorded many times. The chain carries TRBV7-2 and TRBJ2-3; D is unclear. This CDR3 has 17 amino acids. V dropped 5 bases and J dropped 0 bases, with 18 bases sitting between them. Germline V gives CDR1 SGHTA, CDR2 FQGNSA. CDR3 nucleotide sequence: TGTGCCAGCAGCCCATCGTCTTCTGGTATTAGCACAGATACGCAGTATTTT. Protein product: CASSPSSSGISTDTQYF.

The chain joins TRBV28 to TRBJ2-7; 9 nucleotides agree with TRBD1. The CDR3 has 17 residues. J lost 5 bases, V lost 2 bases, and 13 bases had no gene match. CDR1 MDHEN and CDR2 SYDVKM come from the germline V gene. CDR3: CASSLGTKGQGINEQYF. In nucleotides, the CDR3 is TGTGCCAGCAGTTTAGGTACTAAGGGACAGGGCATCAACGAGCAGTACTTC. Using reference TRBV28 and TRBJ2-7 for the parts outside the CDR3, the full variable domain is DVKVTQSSRYLVKRTGEKVFLECVQDMDHENMFWYRQDPGLGLRLIYFSYDVKMKEKGDIPEGYSVSREKKERFSLILESASTNQTSMYLCASSLGTKGQGINEQYFGPGTRLTVT.

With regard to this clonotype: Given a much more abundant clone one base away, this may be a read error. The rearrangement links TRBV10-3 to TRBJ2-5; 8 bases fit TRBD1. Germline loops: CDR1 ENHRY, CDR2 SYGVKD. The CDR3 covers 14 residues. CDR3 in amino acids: CAIRSDRAGESQYF. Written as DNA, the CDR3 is TGTGCCATCAGATCGGACAGGGCAGGAGAGAGCCAGTACTTC.

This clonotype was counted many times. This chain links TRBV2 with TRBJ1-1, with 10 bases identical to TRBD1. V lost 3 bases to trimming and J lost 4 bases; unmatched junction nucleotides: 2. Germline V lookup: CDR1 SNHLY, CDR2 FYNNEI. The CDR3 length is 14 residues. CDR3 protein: CASSETGGPTEAFF. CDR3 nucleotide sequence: TGTGCCAGCAGTGAGACAGGGGGCCCCACTGAAGCTTTCTTT.

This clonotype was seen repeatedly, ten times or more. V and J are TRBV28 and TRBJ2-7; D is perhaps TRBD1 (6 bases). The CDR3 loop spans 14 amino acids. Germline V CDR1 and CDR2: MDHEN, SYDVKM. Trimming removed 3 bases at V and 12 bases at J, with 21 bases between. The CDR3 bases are TGTGCCAGCAGTTTGTTCCAGGGGAGCACGGGTGTGTACTTC. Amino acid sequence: CASSLFQGSTGVYF.

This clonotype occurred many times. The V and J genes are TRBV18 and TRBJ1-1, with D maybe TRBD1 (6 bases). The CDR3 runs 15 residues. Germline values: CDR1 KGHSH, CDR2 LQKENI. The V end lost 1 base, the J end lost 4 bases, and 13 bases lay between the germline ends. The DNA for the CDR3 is TGTGCCAGCTCACCACGCGGAGGGGGGGGCACTGAAGCTTTCTTT. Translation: CASSPRGGGGTEAFF.